Below, 17 T cell receptor beta chains from the same sample are listed, as sequenced in a study of T-cell memory formation after mild COVID-19. TCRdb fed the 5' RACE reads into MiXCR, producing one record per CDR3 protein. Altogether around 200,000 distinct CDR3 sequences are present, more than 25% being singletons, with the ten largest covering approximately 10%. Specimen: PBMCs or a T cell subset sorted from them (not recorded which). The receptors come from an adult woman who had mild COVID-19 (a few samples of this study predate the infection). Cell type and time point are not known.

The chain joins TRBV10-2 to TRBJ2-3, with a tentative D call TRBD2 (6 bases). Per the germline V gene, CDR1 is WSHSY and CDR2 is SAAADI. The CDR3 extends over 19 amino acids. V was shortened by 7 bases and J by 2 bases, with 28 bases between the two germline ends. This CDR3 reads CASKFSSPSGRTSTDTQYF. The DNA for the CDR3 is TGCGCCAGCAAGTTTTCATCCCCTTCAGGGAGGACCTCCACAGATACGCAGTATTTT.

The CDR3 bases are TGTGCCAGCAGTGAGGGTCGAGCACTCGCTGAAGCTTTCTTT. This codes for CASSEGRALAEAFF. This rearrangement joins TRBV6-1 to TRBJ1-1; no clear D gene. The CDR3 contains 14 residues. V was cut by 3 bases and J by 6 bases, with 14 bases left in between. CDR1 MNHNS and CDR2 SASEGT come from the germline V gene.

This rearrangement joins TRBV12-3 or TRBV12-4 to TRBJ2-2; D is perhaps TRBD1 (6 bases). CDR3 length: 17 amino acids. The V end lost 4 bases, the J end lost 5 bases, and 20 bases lay between the germline ends. The CDR3 DNA sequence: TGTGCCAGCAGTTCCCGACCCCGGGACATAAAGACCGGGGAGCTGTTTTTT. As protein: CASSSRPRDIKTGELFF.

This clonotype was seen once. Since the CDR3 does not end with the conserved phenylalanine or tryptophan, this likely comes from a read error. The gene calls are TRBV5-1 and TRBJ1-1; 7 bases fit TRBD1. Germline lookup yields CDR1 SGHRS and CDR2 YFSETQ. CDR3 size: 12 residues. V lost 2 bases and J lost 6; bases outside the gene matches: 1. CDR3 coding DNA: TGCGCCAGCAGCTTCCAGGGGGCTGAAGCTTTCATT. Protein product: CASSFQGAEAFI.

The chain combines TRBV14 with TRBJ1-1, with 7 bases matching TRBD1. CDR3 length: 15 residues. V was pared by 1 base and J by 2 bases, with 4 bases of the junction left unmatched. In germline, CDR1 is SGHDN, CDR2 FVKESK. CDR3 residues: CASSQATGKNTEAFF. The CDR3 DNA reads as TGTGCCAGCAGCCAAGCGACAGGGAAAAACACTGAAGCTTTCTTT.

This clonotype was counted a few times. J is TRBJ1-1 and V is TRBV19; D possibly corresponds to TRBD1 (5 bases). V shed 7 bases and J shed 1 base, with 10 bases lying between them. Germline V CDR1 and CDR2: LNHDA, SQIVND (reference sequence). CDR3 length: 13 residues. CDR3 sequence: CASIDRGNTEAFF. The CDR3 coding sequence is TGTGCCAGTATAGACAGAGGGAACACTGAAGCTTTCTTT.

The chain is built from TRBV7-2 and TRBJ2-7, with 7 bases lining up with TRBD2. This CDR3 spans 15 amino acids. CDR1 SGHTA and CDR2 FQGNSA come from the germline V gene. V gave up 7 bases and J gave up 3 bases; unmatched junction bases: 12. CDR3 loop: CASTRFPGGGYEQYF. DNA for the CDR3: TGTGCCAGCACCAGATTCCCTGGGGGGGGCTACGAGCAGTACTTC.

The gene calls are TRBV19 and TRBJ2-3, with no clear D. The CDR3 extends over 12 amino acids. The germline V and J ends were trimmed by 5 bases and 6 bases, with 9 bases remaining between them. Germline V gene sequence: CDR1 LNHDA, CDR2 SQIVND (reference sequence). This chain's CDR3 is CASSLLGDTQYF. The CDR3 DNA reads TGTGCCAGTAGTCTCCTTGGGGATACGCAGTATTTT.

V is TRBV20-1 and J is TRBJ2-4; D may be TRBD1 or TRBD2 (5 bases each). The CDR3 spans 13 residues. Germline values: CDR1 DFQATT, CDR2 SNEGSKA (reference sequence). The V and J ends lost 4 bases and 7 bases respectively, with 14 bases between them. CDR3 DNA: TGCAGTGCTAAAGAGGGGCAGGAGAACATTCAGTACTTC. Translation: CSAKEGQENIQYF.

This clonotype occurred a few times. The rearrangement joins TRBV5-1 to TRBJ2-3; 15 bases match TRBD2. There are 16 residues in the CDR3. With V trimmed by 4 bases and J by 3 bases, 3 bases remained unmatched. Germline CDR1 and CDR2: SGHRS and YFSETQ. The CDR3: CASSPGTSGGTDTQYF. The CDR3 DNA sequence: TGCGCCAGCAGCCCAGGGACTAGCGGGGGGACAGATACGCAGTATTTT.

The chain is built from TRBV12-3 or TRBV12-4 and TRBJ2-5, with a weak D call TRBD1 (6 bases). The CDR3 is 17 residues long. V was trimmed by 5 bases and J by 2 bases, leaving 21 bases between them. The chain's CDR3 is CASSRKTTGGNQETQYF. CDR3 bases: TGTGCCAGCAGTCGAAAGACGACAGGAGGAAATCAAGAGACCCAGTACTTC.

This clonotype was detected only a few times. The rearrangement joins TRBV24-1 to TRBJ2-7; 8 bases are shared with TRBD1. The germline V gene has CDR1 KGHDR and CDR2 SFDVKD. The CDR3 contains 14 residues. V lost 0 bases and J lost 6; bases outside the gene matches: 3. CDR3 DNA sequence: TGTGCCACCAGTGATTTGGACAGGGGATCCGAGCAGTACTTC. Amino acids: CATSDLDRGSEQYF.

CDR3 coding DNA: TGTGCCAGCAGCCCGACTAGCGGGTTCGACAATGAGCAGTTCTTC. As protein: CASSPTSGFDNEQFF. The chain joins TRBV7-8 to TRBJ2-1; 10 bases match TRBD2. Germline-derived CDR1 and CDR2 are SGHVS and FQNEAQ. CDR3 length equals 15 residues. V lost 5 bases and J lost 5; bases outside the gene matches: 6.

This clonotype appeared a few times. CDR3 loop: CAISELQASNYGYTF. The CDR3 DNA reads TGTGCCATCAGTGAGCTACAGGCGTCTAACTATGGCTACACCTTC. The rearrangement uses TRBV10-3 and TRBJ1-2; the D gene is possibly TRBD1 (5 bases). V was shortened by 2 bases and J by 0 bases, with 10 bases between the two germline ends. This CDR3 region has 15 residues. The V gene's germline CDR1 is ENHRY and CDR2 SYGVKD.

This clonotype was counted a few times. The genes are TRBV6-1 and TRBJ1-1, with D maybe TRBD1 (6 bases). Germline V lookup: CDR1 MNHNS, CDR2 SASEGT. The CDR3 is 15 residues long. V was cut by 1 base and J by 4 bases, with 13 bases left in between. The CDR3 DNA is TGTGCCAGCAGTGAAGAAGGGGGGCTGGGCACTGAAGCTTTCTTT. Amino acids: CASSEEGGLGTEAFF.

This clonotype occurred a few times. The chain uses TRBV5-1 and TRBJ2-3, with 8 bases fitting TRBD1. Trimming took 0 bases from V and 2 from J; bases not matched to a gene: 2. CDR3 length equals 15 residues. CDR1 is SGHRS and CDR2 is YFSETQ in the germline V gene. The CDR3 here is CASSLGRGPTDTQYF. CDR3 DNA: TGCGCCAGCAGCTTGGGCAGGGGGCCCACAGATACGCAGTATTTT.

V and J are TRBV4-1 and TRBJ2-7, with D possibly called TRBD1 or TRBD2 (5 bases each). The CDR3 sequence is 14 residues long. The V end was cut by 4 bases, the J end by 4 bases, with 14 bases between. Germline V gene sequence: CDR1 MGHRA, CDR2 YSYEKL. CDR3 in amino acids: CASSRELGGYEQYF. The CDR3 DNA is TGCGCCAGCAGCCGAGAACTTGGGGGTTACGAGCAGTACTTC.